This T cell receptor beta chain was obtained from a study of Ad26.COV2.S vaccination and SARS-CoV-2 variants. To note about this clone: The sample holds other DNA sequences that translate to the same CDR3.

Treatment here: around 19 received Ad26.COV2.S at low or high dose, single or two shots; about 5 received placebo; per-sample allocation not given. Vaccine and placebo recipients were sampled on day 63 after the first injection. Its platform was an Ad26 vector, and its expressed antigen was Wuhan-strain SARS-CoV-2 spike. The CDR3 sequence is 11 residues long. The V end was cut by 3 bases, the J end by 3 bases, with 2 bases between. Germline CDR1 SGHNT, CDR2 YYREEE (reference sequence). Measured with immunoSEQ multiplex PCR; TCRdb has only the in-frame clones, and not every one. The data contain about half a million clones, about 88% of them singletons.

This chain joins TRBV5-4 and TRBJ2-3, with D unresolved. Specimen: peripheral blood, collected in a trial of Ad26.COV2.S vaccine versus placebo. This TCR came from a person aged 18-60 years who received the Ad26.COV2.S COVID-19 vaccine or a placebo. For the CDR3, the DNA is TGTGCCAGCAGCTCGACAGATACGCAGTATTTT. Its translation is CASSSTDTQYF.